The 23 T cell receptor beta chains listed next were all sequenced from one sample in a study of cytomegalovirus exposure and HLA in healthy donors. Sequencing used immunoSEQ multiplex PCR; TCRdb keeps in-frame clones, though not all of them. The data hold over 60,000 clones, with roughly 94% observed a single time. Source material: PBMCs. The receptors originated from a man aged 18 to 30 in good health and CMV-seropositive.

This chain's CDR3 is CASSPRTGANYEQYF. Here the CDR3 DNA reads TGTGCCAGCAGCCCTCGGACAGGGGCGAACTACGAGCAGTACTTC. The chain has TRBV9 and TRBJ2-7; 9 bases are a match to TRBD1. Germline trimming cut 4 bases from V and 3 bases from J; bases unmatched to any gene: 8. CDR1 and CDR2 (germline): SGDLS, YYNGEE. The CDR3 is made up of 15 amino acids. Full variable domain (rest looked up from reference TRBV9 and TRBJ2-7): DSGVTQTPKHLITATGQRVTLRCSPRSGDLSVYWYQQSLDQGLQFLIQYYNGEERAKGNILERFSAQQFPDLHSELNLSSLELGDSALYFCASSPRTGANYEQYFGPGTRLTVT.

This clone was recorded only once. The rearrangement uses TRBV28 and TRBJ1-2, with D uncertain. The germline gives CDR1 MDHEN, CDR2 SYDVKM. The V end was cut by 2 bases, the J end by 4 bases, with 5 bases between. The CDR3 is made up of 12 amino acids. This CDR3 is CASSLQAYGYTF. CDR3 bases: TGTGCCAGCAGTTTACAGGCCTATGGCTACACCTTC.

The chain employs TRBV11-3 and TRBJ2-1; D unclear. Trimming left V 1 base short and J 5 bases short, with 6 bases between. CDR3 length: 13 amino acids. CDR1 is SGHNT, CDR2 YENEEA, per germline. CDR3: CASSLGANNEQFF. The CDR3 DNA follows: TGTGCCAGCAGCTTAGGGGCCAACAATGAGCAGTTCTTC. The full variable domain, rest sourced from reference TRBV11-3 and TRBJ2-1, is EAGVVQSPRYKIIEKKQPVAFWCNPISGHNTLYWYLQNLGQGPELLIRYENEEAVDDSQLPKDRFSAERLKGVDSTLKIQPAELGDSAVYLCASSLGANNEQFFGPGTRLTVL.

CDR3 in amino acids: CASSTVKHKTASGRVWTQYF. Written as DNA, the CDR3 is TGTGCCAGCAGTACAGTTAAACACAAAACCGCTAGCGGGAGAGTCTGGACCCAGTACTTC. The chain has TRBV28 and TRBJ2-5; 10 bases align to TRBD2. Trimming removed 5 bases from V and 7 bases from J; junction bases left unmatched: 25. The CDR3 spans 20 residues. CDR1 and CDR2 from the germline V gene are MDHEN and SYDVKM.

The V gene is TRBV5-6, the J gene TRBJ2-2, with 14 bases that match TRBD2. This CDR3 region has 17 residues. V trimming: 4 bases; J trimming: 2 bases; junction bases outside the gene matches: 4. The germline V gene has CDR1 SGHDT and CDR2 YYEEEE. CDR3 in DNA: TGTGCCAGCAGCCAGACTAGCGGGAGGGGAAACACCGGGGAGCTGTTTTTT. Translating it yields CASSQTSGRGNTGELFF.

V gene TRBV7-2 combines with J gene TRBJ2-2; 8 nucleotides match TRBD2. This CDR3 spans 15 amino acids. Unmatched junction bases numbered 4, after V lost 2 bases and J lost 5 bases. In germline, CDR1 is SGHTA, CDR2 FQGNSA. Here the CDR3 DNA reads TGTGCCAGCAGCTTATCGGGAGGGCGTACCGGGGAGCTGTTTTTT. It specifies CASSLSGGRTGELFF. Using reference TRBV7-2 and TRBJ2-2 for the parts outside the CDR3, the full variable domain is GAGVSQSPSNKVTEKGKDVELRCDPISGHTALYWYRQSLGQGLEFLIYFQGNSAPDKSGLPSDRFSAERTGGSVSTLTIQRTQQEDSAVYLCASSLSGGRTGELFFGEGSRLTVL.

V and J are TRBV14 and TRBJ2-3, with D hard to call. Trimming stripped 5 bases from V and 3 bases from J, with 18 bases between. The V gene's germline CDR1 is SGHDN and CDR2 FVKESK. The length of the CDR3 is 16 residues. CDR3 sequence reads: CASSAGDPALTDTQYF. The DNA for the CDR3 is TGTGCCAGCAGCGCCGGCGACCCAGCGCTGACAGATACGCAGTATTTT.

The rearrangement uses TRBV7-9 and TRBJ1-4; no definite D call. The germline V and J ends were trimmed by 2 bases and 5 bases, with 6 bases remaining between them. This CDR3 is 13 amino acids long. Per germline, CDR1 SEHNR and CDR2 FQNEAQ (reference sequence). Here the CDR3 reads CASSLQENEKLFF. DNA of the CDR3: TGTGCCAGCAGCTTACAGGAAAATGAAAAACTGTTTTTT.

The J gene is TRBJ1-5, the V gene TRBV6-1; no reliable D call. Germline CDR1 MNHNS, CDR2 SASEGT. Trimming removed 1 base from V and 8 bases from J, with 12 bases in between. This CDR3 contains 14 residues. The CDR3: CASSEEWRNEPQHF. CDR3 DNA: TGTGCCAGCAGTGAAGAATGGAGGAACGAGCCCCAGCATTTT.

For the CDR3, the DNA is TGTGCTAGTGGTTTGGGCACTTATAATTCACCCCTCCACTTT. Translation gives CASGLGTYNSPLHF. This chain joins TRBV12-5 and TRBJ1-6; D is uncertain. The CDR3 length is 14 residues. The V gene's germline CDR1 is LGHNT and CDR2 FRNRAP. V dropped 1 base and J dropped 4 bases, with 5 bases sitting between them. Supplemented by reference TRBV12-5 and TRBJ1-6, the full variable domain reads DARVTQTPRHKVTEMGQEVTMRCQPILGHNTVFWYRQTMMQGLELLAYFRNRAPLDDSGMPKDRFSAEMPDATLATLKIQPSEPRDSAVYFCASGLGTYNSPLHFGNGTRLTVT.

CDR3 in amino acids: CASSQDRKAGFYNEQFF. The CDR3 nucleotides read TGCGCCAGCAGCCAAGATCGAAAAGCGGGTTTCTACAATGAGCAGTTCTTC. J is TRBJ2-1 and V is TRBV4-3; tentative D call: TRBD2 (6 bases). The CDR3 extends over 17 amino acids. CDR1 and CDR2 (germline): LGHNA, YSLEER. The V end was cut by 0 bases, the J end by 3 bases, with 15 bases between.

CDR3 sequence: CSALGQPMNTEAFF. The CDR3 DNA sequence: TGCAGCGCCTTGGGACAGCCGATGAACACTGAAGCTTTCTTT. The chain combines TRBV29-1 with TRBJ1-1; TRBD1 matches at 7 bases. Losses at the gene ends were 7 bases for V and 0 bases for J; bases not matched to a gene: 8. Germline loops: CDR1 SQVTM, CDR2 ANQGSEA. CDR3 length: 14 amino acids.

The V and J genes are TRBV9 and TRBJ1-6; TRBD1 agrees at 7 bases. Germline CDR1 and CDR2: SGDLS and YYNGEE. With V trimmed by 3 bases and J by 6 bases, 12 bases remained unmatched. The CDR3 runs to 17 residues. CDR3 nucleotide sequence: TGTGCCAGCAGCGAGGGGGACAGCGGATCGTCTAATTCACCCCTCCACTTT. The encoded protein is CASSEGDSGSSNSPLHF.

This sequence joins TRBV19 and TRBJ2-2; 7 bases match TRBD2. With 6 bases clipped from V and 7 bases from J, the junction kept 11 bases outside the gene matches. The CDR3 is made up of 15 amino acids. CDR1 is LNHDA and CDR2 is SQIVND in the germline V gene (reference sequence). The chain's CDR3 is CASRGGSGRVGELFF. DNA for the CDR3: TGTGCCAGTAGGGGGGGGAGCGGGCGTGTCGGGGAGCTGTTTTTT.

The V call is TRBV7-8, the J call TRBJ2-2; 11 bases fit TRBD1. CDR1 and CDR2 (germline): SGHVS, FQNEAQ. The CDR3 contains 17 residues. Unmatched junction bases numbered 7, after V lost 5 bases and J lost 2 bases. CDR3 coding DNA: TGTGCCAGCAGCGCCCGGACAGGGGGCTTTAACACCGGGGAGCTGTTTTTT. Its translation: CASSARTGGFNTGELFF.

The chain recombines TRBV18 with TRBJ2-3; TRBD2 matches 9 bases. The CDR3 extends over 16 amino acids. V was clipped by 2 bases and J by 2 bases; unmatched bases: 5. Looked up from germline, CDR1 is KGHSH and CDR2 is LQKENI. The CDR3 loop reads CASSPSLAGPTDTQYF. CDR3 DNA sequence: TGTGCCAGCTCACCAAGCCTAGCGGGGCCCACAGATACGCAGTATTTT.

The V gene is TRBV7-3, the J gene TRBJ2-1; 8 bases agree with TRBD2. Germline CDR1 reads SGHTA; CDR2 reads FQGTGA. After removal of 6 bases from V and 2 bases from J, the junction contained 6 bases not matched to a gene. The CDR3 extends over 15 amino acids. This CDR3 reads CASRPSGSAYNEQFF. The CDR3 nucleotides are TGTGCCAGCAGACCGAGCGGGAGCGCCTACAATGAGCAGTTCTTC.

The V call is TRBV28, the J call TRBJ2-7; tentative D call: TRBD1 (8 bases). Germline CDR1 MDHEN, CDR2 SYDVKM. The CDR3 totals 15 residues. V lost 2 bases to trimming and J lost 7 bases, with 18 bases between them. CDR3 in amino acids: CASSLVQTGGGEQYF. CDR3 nucleotide sequence: TGTGCCAGCAGTTTAGTCCAAACAGGGGGAGGGGAGCAGTACTTC.

The chain is built from TRBV28 and TRBJ2-7, with TRBD1 identical over 7 bases. Germline V gives CDR1 MDHEN, CDR2 SYDVKM. V shed 2 bases, J shed 2 bases, and the junction held 6 bases outside the gene matches. The CDR3 consists of 15 residues. CDR3 nucleotides: TGTGCCAGCAGTTTACCCGAGACAGGGACCTACGAGCAGTACTTC. It translates to CASSLPETGTYEQYF.

This chain joins TRBV19 and TRBJ1-3; D is undetermined. From germline, CDR1 is LNHDA and CDR2 SQIVND (reference sequence). This CDR3 has 15 residues. V lost 4 bases, J lost 0 bases, and 10 bases lay in between. CDR3 sequence reads: CASSRGELSGNTIYF. In nucleotides, the CDR3 is TGTGCCAGTAGTAGAGGAGAACTCTCTGGAAACACCATATATTTT.

This chain uses TRBV9 with TRBJ1-6; 8 bases are a match to TRBD1. The CDR3 contains 14 residues. Germline CDR1 and CDR2: SGDLS and YYNGEE. V lost 3 bases and J lost 8; bases outside the gene matches: 4. CDR3 DNA sequence: TGTGCCAGCAGCGCCGGGACAGGATATTCACCCCTCCACTTT. Translation: CASSAGTGYSPLHF.

The gene calls are TRBV28 and TRBJ2-7; 7 bases are a match to TRBD1. The CDR3 has 14 amino acids. V lost 6 bases to trimming and J lost 2 bases; unmatched junction nucleotides: 7. Germline lookup yields CDR1 MDHEN and CDR2 SYDVKM. Written as DNA, the CDR3 is TGTGCCAGCAGGCCGGGACAGCGGACCTACGAGCAGTACTTC. It is translated as CASRPGQRTYEQYF.

This clone was counted a few times. This sequence joins TRBV13 and TRBJ2-3; TRBD1 might be the D (5 bases). The CDR3 runs to 15 residues. Germline-derived CDR1 and CDR2 are PRHDT and FYEKMQ (reference sequence). V lost 3 bases and J 3 bases, leaving 13 bases between the germline ends. The CDR3 region has the DNA TGTGCCAGCAGCTTCCGCCAGGGTGGGACAGATACGCAGTATTTT. It translates to CASSFRQGGTDTQYF.